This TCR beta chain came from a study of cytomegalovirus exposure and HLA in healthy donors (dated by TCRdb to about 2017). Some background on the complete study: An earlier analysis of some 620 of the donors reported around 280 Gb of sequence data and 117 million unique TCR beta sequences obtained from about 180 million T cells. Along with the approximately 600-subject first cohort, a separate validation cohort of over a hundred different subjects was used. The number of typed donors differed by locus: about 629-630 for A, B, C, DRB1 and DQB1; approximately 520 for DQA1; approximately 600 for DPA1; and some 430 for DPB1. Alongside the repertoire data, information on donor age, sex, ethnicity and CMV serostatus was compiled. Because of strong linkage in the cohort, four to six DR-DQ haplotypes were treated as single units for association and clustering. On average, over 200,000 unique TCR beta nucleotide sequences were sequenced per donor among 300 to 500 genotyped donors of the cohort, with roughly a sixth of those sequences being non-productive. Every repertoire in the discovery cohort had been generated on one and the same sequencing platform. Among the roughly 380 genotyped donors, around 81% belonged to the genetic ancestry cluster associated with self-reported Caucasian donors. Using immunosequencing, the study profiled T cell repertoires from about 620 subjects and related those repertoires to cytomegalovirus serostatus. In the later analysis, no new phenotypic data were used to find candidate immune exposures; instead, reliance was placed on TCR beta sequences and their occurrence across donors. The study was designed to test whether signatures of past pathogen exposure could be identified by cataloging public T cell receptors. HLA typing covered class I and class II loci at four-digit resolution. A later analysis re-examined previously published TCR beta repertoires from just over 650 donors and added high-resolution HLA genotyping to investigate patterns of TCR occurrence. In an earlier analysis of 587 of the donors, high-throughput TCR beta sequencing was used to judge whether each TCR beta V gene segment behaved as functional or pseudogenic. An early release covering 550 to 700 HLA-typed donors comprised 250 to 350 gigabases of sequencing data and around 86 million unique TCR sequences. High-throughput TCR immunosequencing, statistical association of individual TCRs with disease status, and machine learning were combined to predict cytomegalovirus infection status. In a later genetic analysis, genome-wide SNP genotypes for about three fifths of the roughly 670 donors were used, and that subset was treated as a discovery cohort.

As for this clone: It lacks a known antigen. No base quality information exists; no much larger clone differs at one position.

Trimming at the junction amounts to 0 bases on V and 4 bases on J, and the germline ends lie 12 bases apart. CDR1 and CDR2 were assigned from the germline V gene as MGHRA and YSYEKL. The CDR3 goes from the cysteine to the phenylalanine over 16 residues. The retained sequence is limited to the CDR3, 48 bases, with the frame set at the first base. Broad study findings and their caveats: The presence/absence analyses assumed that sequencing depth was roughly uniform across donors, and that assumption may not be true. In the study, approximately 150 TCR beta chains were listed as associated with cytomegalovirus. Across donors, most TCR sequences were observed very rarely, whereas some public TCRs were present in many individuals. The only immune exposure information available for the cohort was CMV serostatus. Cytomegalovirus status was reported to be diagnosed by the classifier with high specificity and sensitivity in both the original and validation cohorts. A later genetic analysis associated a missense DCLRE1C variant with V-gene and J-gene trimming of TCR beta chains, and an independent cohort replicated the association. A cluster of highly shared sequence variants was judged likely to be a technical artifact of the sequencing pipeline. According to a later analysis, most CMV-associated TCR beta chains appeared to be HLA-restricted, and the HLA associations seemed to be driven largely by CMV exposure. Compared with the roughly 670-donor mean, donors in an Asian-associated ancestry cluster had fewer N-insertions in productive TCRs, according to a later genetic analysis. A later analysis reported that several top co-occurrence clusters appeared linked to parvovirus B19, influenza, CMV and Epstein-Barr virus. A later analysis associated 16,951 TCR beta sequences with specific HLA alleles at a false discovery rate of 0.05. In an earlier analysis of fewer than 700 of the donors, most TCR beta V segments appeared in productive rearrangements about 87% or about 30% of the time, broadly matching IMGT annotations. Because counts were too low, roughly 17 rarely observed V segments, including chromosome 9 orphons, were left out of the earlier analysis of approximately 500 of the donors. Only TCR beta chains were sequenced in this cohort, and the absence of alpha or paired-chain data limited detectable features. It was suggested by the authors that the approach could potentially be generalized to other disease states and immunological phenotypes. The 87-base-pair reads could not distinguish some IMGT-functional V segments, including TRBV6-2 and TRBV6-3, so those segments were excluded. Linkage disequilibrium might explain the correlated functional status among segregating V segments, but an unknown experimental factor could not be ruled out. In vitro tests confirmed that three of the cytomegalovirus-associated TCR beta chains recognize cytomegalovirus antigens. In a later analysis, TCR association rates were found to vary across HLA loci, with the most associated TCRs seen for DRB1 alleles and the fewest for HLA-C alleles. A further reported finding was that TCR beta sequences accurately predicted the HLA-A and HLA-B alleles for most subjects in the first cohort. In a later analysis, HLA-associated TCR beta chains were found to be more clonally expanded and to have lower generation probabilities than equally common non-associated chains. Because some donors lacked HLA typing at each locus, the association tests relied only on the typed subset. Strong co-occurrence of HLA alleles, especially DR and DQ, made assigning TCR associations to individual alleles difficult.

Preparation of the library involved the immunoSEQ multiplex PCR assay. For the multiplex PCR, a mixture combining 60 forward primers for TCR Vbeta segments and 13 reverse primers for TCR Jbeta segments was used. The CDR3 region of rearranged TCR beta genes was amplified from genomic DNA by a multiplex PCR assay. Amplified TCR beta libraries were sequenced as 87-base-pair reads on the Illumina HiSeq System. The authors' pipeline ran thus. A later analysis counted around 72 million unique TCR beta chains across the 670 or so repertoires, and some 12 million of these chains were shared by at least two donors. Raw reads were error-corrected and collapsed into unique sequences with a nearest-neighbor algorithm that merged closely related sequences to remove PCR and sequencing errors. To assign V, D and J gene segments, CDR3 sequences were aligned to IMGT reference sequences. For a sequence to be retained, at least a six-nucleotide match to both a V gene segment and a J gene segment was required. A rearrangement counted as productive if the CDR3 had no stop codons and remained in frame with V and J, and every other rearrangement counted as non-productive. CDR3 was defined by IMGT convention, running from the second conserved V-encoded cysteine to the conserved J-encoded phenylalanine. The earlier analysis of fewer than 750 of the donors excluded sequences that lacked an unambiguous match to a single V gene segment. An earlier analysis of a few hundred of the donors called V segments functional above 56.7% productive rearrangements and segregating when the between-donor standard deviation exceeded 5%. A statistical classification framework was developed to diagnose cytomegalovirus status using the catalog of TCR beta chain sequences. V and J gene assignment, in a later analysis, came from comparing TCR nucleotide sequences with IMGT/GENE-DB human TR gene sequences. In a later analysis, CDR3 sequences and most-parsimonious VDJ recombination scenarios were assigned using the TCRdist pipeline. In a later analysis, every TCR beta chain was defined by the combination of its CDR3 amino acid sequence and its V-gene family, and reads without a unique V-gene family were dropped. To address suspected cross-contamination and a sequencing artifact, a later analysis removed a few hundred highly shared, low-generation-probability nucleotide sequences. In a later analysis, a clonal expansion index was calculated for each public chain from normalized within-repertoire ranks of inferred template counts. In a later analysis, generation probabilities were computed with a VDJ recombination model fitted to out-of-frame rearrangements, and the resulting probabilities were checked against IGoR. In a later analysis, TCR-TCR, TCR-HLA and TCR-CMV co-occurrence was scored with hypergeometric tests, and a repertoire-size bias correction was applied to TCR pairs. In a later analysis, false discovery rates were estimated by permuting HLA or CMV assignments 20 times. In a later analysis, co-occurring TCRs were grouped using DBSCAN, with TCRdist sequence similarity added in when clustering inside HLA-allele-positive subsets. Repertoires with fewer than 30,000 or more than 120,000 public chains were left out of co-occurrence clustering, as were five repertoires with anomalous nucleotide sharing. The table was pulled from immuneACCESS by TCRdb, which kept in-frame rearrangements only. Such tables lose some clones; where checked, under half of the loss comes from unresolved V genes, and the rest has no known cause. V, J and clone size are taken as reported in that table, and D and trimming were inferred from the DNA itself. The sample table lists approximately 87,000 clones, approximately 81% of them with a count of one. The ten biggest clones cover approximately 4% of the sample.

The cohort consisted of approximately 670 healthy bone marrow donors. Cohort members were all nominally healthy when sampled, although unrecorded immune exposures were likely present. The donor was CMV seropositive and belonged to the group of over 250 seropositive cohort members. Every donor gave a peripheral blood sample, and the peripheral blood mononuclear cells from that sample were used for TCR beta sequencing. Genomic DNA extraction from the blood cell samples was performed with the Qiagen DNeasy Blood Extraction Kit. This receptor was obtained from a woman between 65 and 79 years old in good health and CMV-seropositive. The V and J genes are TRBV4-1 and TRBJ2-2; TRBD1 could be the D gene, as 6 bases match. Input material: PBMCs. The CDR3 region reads CASSQDQLGGTGELFF. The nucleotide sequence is TGCGCCAGCAGCCAAGATCAGCTAGGGGGCACCGGGGAGCTGTTTTTT.